What follows are 3 T cell receptor beta chains derived from one specimen sequenced in a study of early T cells in non-severe SARS-CoV-2 infection. TCRdb used MiXCR to reprocess the 5' RACE reads, holding one entry per CDR3 protein. The table records approximately 58,000 distinct CDR3 sequences, 9.5% to 13% of them present only once. Sequencing input: whole blood. These TCRs come from an adult who was a healthcare worker with PCR-confirmed SARS-CoV-2 infection or an uninfected control (not recorded which).

The chain carries TRBV20-1 and TRBJ2-3; D is tentatively TRBD1 or TRBD2 (5 bases each). The CDR3 runs 15 residues. Germline lookup yields CDR1 DFQATT and CDR2 SNEGSKA (reference sequence). Trimming removed 0 bases from V and 6 bases from J, with 16 bases in between. The CDR3 reads CSARESGTPRDTQYF. The DNA for the CDR3 is TGCAGTGCTAGAGAATCCGGGACCCCTAGGGATACGCAGTATTTT.

CDR3 in amino acids: CASSLSTGSFSYEQYF. CDR3 in DNA: TGTGCCAGCAGTTTATCGACGGGTTCTTTCTCCTACGAGCAGTACTTC. This chain connects TRBV27 to TRBJ2-7; no firm D call. The CDR3 consists of 16 residues. Germline-derived CDR1 and CDR2 are MNHEY and SMNVEV (reference sequence). Trimming took 0 bases from V and 0 from J, leaving 12 bases between them.

The chain recombines TRBV20-1 with TRBJ2-1; 8 nucleotides align to TRBD2. This CDR3 contains 15 residues. CDR1 and CDR2 (germline): DFQATT, SNEGSKA (reference sequence). Trimming cost V 7 bases and J 6 bases; bases outside gene matches: 14. CDR3 in DNA: TGCAGTGATCGAAGACGGGGGGGCCTTGGCAATGAGCAGTTCTTC. Encoded protein: CSDRRRGGLGNEQFF.